This T cell receptor beta chain is from a study of spatial heterogeneity in lung cancer. Across the study: The count of detected beta-chain sequences consistently exceeded that of alpha-chain sequences. Broader study findings: Relative to follow-up, resection was when ubiquitous expanded tumor TCRs appeared more in blood.

TCRdb reprocessed the 5' RACE reads via MiXCR and lists one record per CDR3 protein. There are some 35,000 distinct CDR3 sequences in the sample; over 6.5% occur only once, and roughly 8.8% lies in the top ten. The V and J ends lost 4 bases and 3 bases, in that order; junction bases with no gene match: 12. Germline V gene data show CDR1 as SGHRS and CDR2 as YFSETQ. The CDR3 spans 16 residues. Time point given: blood at routine non-recurrence follow-up after resection. Whole RNA obtained from tumor, nontumor lung or frozen PBMC underwent sequencing without sorting. In its sample, this clonotype was seen many times. As yet, its antigen is unknown.

The source material was PBMCs, sampled at follow-up. V usage is TRBV5-1 and J usage is TRBJ2-7; TRBD2 matches 8 bases. The sequence was obtained from a male donor with early-stage non-small cell lung cancer. The CDR3 DNA follows: TGCGCCAGCAGCCCCCGGGCGACTAGCGTGGACTACGAGCAGTACTTC. It codes for CASSPRATSVDYEQYF.